The 18 T cell receptor beta chains listed next were all sequenced from one sample in a study of blood T cell repertoires in COVID-19. Produced via immunoSEQ multiplex PCR; TCRdb's table is partial and in-frame only. The table shows under 300,000 clones, with around nine tenths occurring only once. The sample was peripheral blood. Every receptor here comes from a woman in her 70s with COVID-19, enrolled during active disease.

The chain has TRBV6-5 and TRBJ2-3, with TRBD1 identical over 9 bases. Germline-derived CDR1 and CDR2 are MNHEY and SVGAGI. V lost 6 bases to trimming and J lost 3 bases; unmatched junction nucleotides: 7. The CDR3 is 15 amino acids. The chain's CDR3 is CASRGRDRDTDTQYF. The CDR3 DNA sequence: TGTGCCAGCAGGGGCCGGGACAGGGATACAGATACGCAGTATTTT.

The rearrangement joins TRBV9 to TRBJ2-7; 9 nucleotides align to TRBD2. The V and J ends lost 3 bases and 0 bases, in that order; junction bases with no gene match: 7. The CDR3 has 16 amino acids. Germline loops: CDR1 SGDLS, CDR2 YYNGEE. In DNA, the CDR3 is TGTGCCAGCAGCGGGCAGAGCGGGGGGTCCTCCTACGAGCAGTACTTC. Protein sequence: CASSGQSGGSSYEQYF.

V usage is TRBV7-2 and J usage is TRBJ2-7, with D possibly matching TRBD1 (5 bases). The CDR3 covers 14 residues. Germline CDR1 is SGHTA and CDR2 is FQGNSA. Trimming took off 4 bases at V and 0 bases at J, with 10 bases between the two ends. The CDR3 DNA sequence: TGTGCCAGCAGCTCCAGGGTGAGCTCCTACGAGCAGTACTTC. As protein: CASSSRVSSYEQYF.

The chain employs TRBV29-1 and TRBJ2-3; weak D call: TRBD1 (5 bases). V was shortened by 6 bases and J by 6 bases, with 16 bases between the two germline ends. Germline CDR1 SQVTM, CDR2 ANQGSEA. There are 13 residues in the CDR3. The DNA for the CDR3 is TGCAGCGTACAGGCCTCGATTTGGGATACGCAGTATTTT. Protein product: CSVQASIWDTQYF.

This CDR3 reads CAISESGSDTQYF. CDR3 bases: TGTGCCATCAGTGAGTCGGGCAGCGATACGCAGTATTTT. The chain joins TRBV10-3 to TRBJ2-3; D is unresolved. This CDR3 region has 13 residues. In germline, CDR1 is ENHRY, CDR2 SYGVKD. The V and J ends lost 0 bases and 6 bases respectively, with 7 bases between them.

The chain combines TRBV2 with TRBJ2-1, with TRBD1 identical over 10 bases. J was trimmed by 7 bases and V by 7 bases; bases with no gene match: 7. The CDR3 totals 14 residues. The germline V gene encodes CDR1 SNHLY and CDR2 FYNNEI. The CDR3 loop is CASTSGQGPNEQFF. CDR3 bases: TGTGCCAGCACTTCGGGACAGGGGCCTAATGAGCAGTTCTTC.

The genes are TRBV4-1 and TRBJ2-3; 12 positions agree with TRBD2. Germline V gives CDR1 MGHRA, CDR2 YSYEKL. The CDR3 is 17 amino acids. Germline trimming cut 4 bases from V and 4 bases from J; bases unmatched to any gene: 9. CDR3 in amino acids: CASSPSSGGALSDTQYF. As DNA, the CDR3 is TGCGCCAGCAGCCCGTCTAGCGGGGGGGCCCTGTCAGATACGCAGTATTTT.

This clone was recorded only once. The DNA for the CDR3 is TGTGCCAGCACCCGGGACTCCTATGGCTACACCTTC. Residues: CASTRDSYGYTF. The chain recombines TRBV5-8 with TRBJ1-2; D is possibly TRBD1 (5 bases). Trimming removed 6 bases at V and 4 bases at J, with 10 bases between. CDR1 is SGHTS and CDR2 is YDEGEE in the germline V gene. CDR3 length equals 12 residues. Full variable domain (outside the CDR3, taken from reference TRBV5-8 and TRBJ1-2): EAGVTQSPTHLIKTRGQQATLRCSPISGHTSVYWYQQALGLGLQFLLWYDEGEERNRGNFPPRFSGRQFPNYSSELNVNALELEDSALYLCASTRDSYGYTFGSGTRLTVV.

The rearrangement uses TRBV4-3 and TRBJ2-7, with 8 bases matching TRBD2. There are 15 residues in the CDR3. V was pared by 0 bases and J by 1 base, with 2 bases of the junction left unmatched. Germline CDR1 LGHNA, CDR2 YSLEER. The chain's CDR3 is CASSQERGASYEQYF. The CDR3 region has the DNA TGCGCCAGCAGCCAAGAGCGGGGGGCGTCCTACGAGCAGTACTTC.

The V and J genes are TRBV7-7 and TRBJ2-2; no definite D call. Germline CDR1 and CDR2: SSHAT and FNYEAQ (reference sequence). Trimming left V 5 bases short and J 4 bases short, with 11 bases between. The CDR3 has 14 amino acids. The CDR3 DNA follows: TGTGCCAGCAGCCCCCGTTTAGCCACCGGGGAGCTGTTTTTT. Its protein is CASSPRLATGELFF.

This rearrangement joins TRBV5-1 to TRBJ1-2; TRBD1 matches at 7 bases. The ends lost 0 bases at V and 4 bases at J; junction bases unmatched: 3. The length of the CDR3 is 14 residues. Germline V CDR1 and CDR2: SGHRS, YFSETQ. In nucleotides, the CDR3 is TGCGCCAGCAGCTTGGGACAGGGCAGCTATGGCTACACCTTC. It is translated as CASSLGQGSYGYTF.

V gene TRBV5-6 combines with J gene TRBJ2-3, with TRBD1 identical over 10 bases. The CDR3 spans 14 residues. J was trimmed by 7 bases and V by 2 bases; bases with no gene match: 4. CDR1 SGHDT and CDR2 YYEEEE come from the germline V gene. This CDR3 reads CASSFGTGANTQYF. The DNA for the CDR3 is TGTGCCAGCAGCTTCGGGACAGGGGCTAATACGCAGTATTTT.

The chain carries TRBV4-1 and TRBJ2-5; D is uncertain. This CDR3 has 13 amino acids. V shed 1 base and J shed 5 bases, with 8 bases lying between them. Germline loops: CDR1 MGHRA, CDR2 YSYEKL. This CDR3 reads CASSQAGLETQYF. The DNA of the CDR3 is TGCGCCAGCAGCCAAGCCGGTCTCGAGACCCAGTACTTC.

Here the CDR3 reads CASSGLLAVYNNEQFF. In DNA form, the CDR3 reads TGTGCCAGCTCCGGTTTACTAGCGGTCTATAACAATGAGCAGTTCTTC. This rearrangement joins TRBV18 to TRBJ2-1, with 8 nucleotides matching TRBD2. The V gene end was trimmed by 6 bases and the J gene end by 5 bases; junction bases not matched to a gene: 12. This CDR3 has 16 amino acids. Germline assignment: CDR1 KGHSH and CDR2 LQKENI.

CDR3: CASSDPTGSLNQPQHF. Here the CDR3 DNA reads TGTGCCAGCAGTGACCCGACAGGTTCGCTGAATCAGCCCCAGCATTTT. V gene TRBV2 combines with J gene TRBJ1-5, with a tentative D call TRBD1 (6 bases). Trimming removed 3 bases at V and 4 bases at J, with 16 bases between. Germline V gene data show CDR1 as SNHLY and CDR2 as FYNNEI. This CDR3 region has 16 residues.

CDR3 DNA sequence: TGTGCCAGCAGCAAAAGCATAGAGACCCAGTACTTC. Translated, it gives CASSKSIETQYF. The V gene is TRBV12-3 or TRBV12-4, the J gene TRBJ2-5, with D hard to call. V was pared by 6 bases and J by 4 bases, with 9 bases between. The CDR3 loop spans 12 amino acids.

The CDR3 nucleotides read TGTGCCAGCAGTAAACAGGTGAACACTGAAGCTTTCTTT. It translates to CASSKQVNTEAFF. This chain links TRBV12-3 or TRBV12-4 with TRBJ1-1; TRBD1 might be the D (5 bases). The CDR3 loop spans 13 amino acids. Trimming took 5 bases from V and 0 from J, leaving 7 bases between them.

The V call is TRBV27, the J call TRBJ2-3, with TRBD2 matching over 8 bases. The CDR3 extends over 17 amino acids. J gave up 7 bases and V 4 bases, and 16 bases lay outside the gene matches. CDR1 MNHEY and CDR2 SMNVEV come from the germline V gene (reference sequence). The CDR3 DNA is TGTGCCAGCAGTTCGAGGACTAGCCCGAGGGGCCCAAATACGCAGTATTTT. Translated, it gives CASSSRTSPRGPNTQYF.